This T cell receptor (beta chain) is from a study of tumor and adjacent non-tumor tissue in lung cancer. Whole-study context: On average, productive TCRbeta reads reached 4 million to 4.5 million per sample. Findings of the study overall: TCR diversity was significantly greater in tumor than normal lung tissue.

TCRbeta libraries were built with three rounds of nested PCR, modified from ARM-PCR. One entry per CDR3 protein results from TCRdb running MiXCR on the multiplex PCR reads. The table lists some 100,000 distinct CDR3 sequences, more than 70% of them singletons. This sample's RNA came from whole unsorted tissue. Concerning this clonotype itself: Its specificity is unknown. The conserved phenylalanine or tryptophan normally closing the CDR3 is absent here, so this likely arose from a read error.

The sequenced material came from lung tumor tissue. This clonotype was obtained from a woman aged 60 to 75 with non-small cell lung cancer.

Written as DNA, the CDR3 is TGTGCCAGCATTTTACGGGCAGGGGTCTCCTACGAGCAGTACTTA. Residues: CASILRAGVSYEQYL. V gene TRBV11-3 combines with J gene TRBJ2-7; the D gene is possibly TRBD1 (6 bases). CDR3 length: 15 residues. The V end lost 7 bases, the J end lost 0 bases, and 16 bases lay between the germline ends. The germline V gene has CDR1 SGHNT and CDR2 YENEEA.